This T cell receptor (beta chain) stems from a study of vaccination and CD4 T cells after COVID-19. Overall study: From HCoV-229E, HCoV-OC43, HCoV-NL63 and SARS-CoV-2, overlapping spike peptides were used to stimulate the cells.

Only a few counts were recorded for this clonotype. The antigen remains undetermined. Sequenced with the Oncomine TCR Beta short-read assay was DNA taken from cultured CD4+ T cells. Each CDR3 protein gets one entry after TCRdb re-called the PCR reads with MiXCR. Of 9,500 to 15,000 distinct CDR3 sequences detected, roughly 48% appear once; the ten largest clones hold less than 25%. As to treatment: 10-day PBMC culture with coronavirus spike peptide pools or control peptides (ViraFEST assay). The sample comprised CD4+ T cells from blood, cultured in vitro. This receptor was taken from a human donor who had recovered from COVID-19.

The CDR3 DNA reads as TGTGCCAGCAGCTTAGGGAGGGCAGCTTATGATGGCTACACCTTC. Its translation: CASSLGRAAYDGYTF. The gene calls are TRBV7-8 and TRBJ1-2, with D unclear. CDR1 is SGHVS, CDR2 FQNEAQ, per germline. The CDR3 spans 15 residues. V lost 1 base and J lost 6, with 15 bases in between. Full variable domain (remainder filled in from reference TRBV7-8 and TRBJ1-2): GAGVSQSPRYKVAKRGQDVALRCDPISGHVSLFWYQQALGQGPEFLTYFQNEAQLDKSGLPSDRFFAERPEGSVSTLKIQRTQQEDSAVYLCASSLGRAAYDGYTFGSGTRLTVV.